This T cell receptor (beta chain) was sequenced in a study of blood T cell repertoires in COVID-19. Libraries were prepared by immunoSEQ multiplex PCR; TCRdb keeps only in-frame clonotypes and omits some of them. The repertoire holds about 230,000 clones, with almost 85% as singletons. Germline values: CDR1 SGDLS, CDR2 YYNGEE. The germline V and J ends were trimmed by 0 bases and 1 base, with 7 bases remaining between them. There are 15 residues in the CDR3. The sample comprised peripheral blood. The receptor was isolated from a man in his fifties with COVID-19, enrolled during active disease. The rearrangement joins TRBV9 to TRBJ2-2, with D possibly TRBD2 on 5 matching bases. CDR3 sequence: CASSVEGRNTGELFF. The CDR3 nucleotides are TGTGCCAGCAGCGTAGAAGGGAGGAACACCGGGGAGCTGTTTTTT.